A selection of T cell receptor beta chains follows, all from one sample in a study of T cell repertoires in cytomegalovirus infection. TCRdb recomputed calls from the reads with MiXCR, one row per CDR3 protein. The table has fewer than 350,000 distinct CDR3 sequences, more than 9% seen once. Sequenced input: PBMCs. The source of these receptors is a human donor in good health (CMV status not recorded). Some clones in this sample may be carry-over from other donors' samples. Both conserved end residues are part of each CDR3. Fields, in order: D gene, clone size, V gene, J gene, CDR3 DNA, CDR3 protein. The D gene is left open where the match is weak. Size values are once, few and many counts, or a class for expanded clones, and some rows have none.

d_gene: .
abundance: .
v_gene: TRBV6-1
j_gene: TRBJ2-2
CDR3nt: TGTGCCAGCAGTTCAGAGGGAGCAGGCACCGGGGAGCTGTTTTTT
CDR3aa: CASSSEGAGTGELFF

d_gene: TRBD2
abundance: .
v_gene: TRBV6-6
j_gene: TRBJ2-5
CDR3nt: TGTGCCAGCAGGGGCTATGGGGGCGGGGGGGAGACCCAGTACTTC
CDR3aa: CASRGYGGGGETQYF

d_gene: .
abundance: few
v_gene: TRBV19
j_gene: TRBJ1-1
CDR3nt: TGTGCCAGTCGAGTGGGGGAATTTGAAGCTTTCTTT
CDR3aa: CASRVGEFEAFF

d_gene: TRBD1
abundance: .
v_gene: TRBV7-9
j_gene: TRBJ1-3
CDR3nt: TGTGCCAGCAGCTCACCGACAGGGAGAATCTCTGGAAACACCATATATTTT
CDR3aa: CASSSPTGRISGNTIYF

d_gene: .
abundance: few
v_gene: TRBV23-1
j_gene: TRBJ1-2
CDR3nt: TGCGCCAGCAGTCAAAAAGGGACCCCTTCTTATGGCTACACCTTC
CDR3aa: CASSQKGTPSYGYTF

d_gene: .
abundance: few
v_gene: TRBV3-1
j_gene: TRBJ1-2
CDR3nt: TGTGCCAGCAGCCCATTATTCGGGGGCGACTATGGCTACACCTTC
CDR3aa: CASSPLFGGDYGYTF

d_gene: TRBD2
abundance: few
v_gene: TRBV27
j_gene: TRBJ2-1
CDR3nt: TGTGCCAGCAGTTGGGGACTATCGCAGTTCTTC
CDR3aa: CASSWGLSQFF

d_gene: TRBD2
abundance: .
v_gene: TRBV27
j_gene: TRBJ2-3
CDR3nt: TGTGCCAGCAGGCGTGGAGCCGGCGGGAGAATCTATACGCAGTATTTT
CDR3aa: CASRRGAGGRIYTQYF

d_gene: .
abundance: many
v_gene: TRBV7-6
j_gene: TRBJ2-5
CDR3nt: TGTGCCAGCAGCTCCCGCCACGGGGAGACCCAGTACTTC
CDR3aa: CASSSRHGETQYF

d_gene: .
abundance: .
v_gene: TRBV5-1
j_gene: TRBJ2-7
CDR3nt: TGCGCCAGCAGCTGGGGCAGGACCTACGAGCAGTACTTC
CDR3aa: CASSWGRTYEQYF

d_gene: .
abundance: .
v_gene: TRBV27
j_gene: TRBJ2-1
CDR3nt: TGTGCCAGCAGTTTAAGGGAACCGGGGGAAAATGAGCAGTTCTTC
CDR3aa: CASSLREPGENEQFF

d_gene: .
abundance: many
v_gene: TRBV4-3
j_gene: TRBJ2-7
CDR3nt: TGCGCCAGCAGCCAAGAATGGTACGGGGCGAGAGCGGACGAGCAGTACTTC
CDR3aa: CASSQEWYGARADEQYF

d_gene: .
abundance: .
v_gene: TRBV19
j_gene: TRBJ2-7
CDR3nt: TGTGCCACGGCCGGGACCCCGACCTACGAGCAGTACTTC
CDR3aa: CATAGTPTYEQYF

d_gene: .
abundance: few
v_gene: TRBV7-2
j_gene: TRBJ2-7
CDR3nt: TGTGCCAGCAGTCCTACGTCTCGCTACGAGCAGTACTTC
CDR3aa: CASSPTSRYEQYF

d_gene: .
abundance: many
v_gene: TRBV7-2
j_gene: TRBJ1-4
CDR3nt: TGTGCCAGCAGCTTAGAGGTCAGCCGATATGCAACTAATGAAAAACTGTTTTTT
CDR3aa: CASSLEVSRYATNEKLFF

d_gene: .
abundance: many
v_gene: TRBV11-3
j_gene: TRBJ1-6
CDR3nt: TGTGCCAGCAGCTTAGACGGGAATCGTAATACACCCCTCCACTTT
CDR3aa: CASSLDGNRNTPLHF

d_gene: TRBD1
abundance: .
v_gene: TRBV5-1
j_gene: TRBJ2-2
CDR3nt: TGCGCCAGCAGCTTGGGAAACCGACAGGGACAGGCGAACACCGGGGAGCTGTTTTTT
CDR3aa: CASSLGNRQGQANTGELFF

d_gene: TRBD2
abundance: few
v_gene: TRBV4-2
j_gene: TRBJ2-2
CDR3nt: TGTGCCAGCAGCCAAGACACAGCGGGGGAAACCGGGGAGCTGTTTTTT
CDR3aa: CASSQDTAGETGELFF

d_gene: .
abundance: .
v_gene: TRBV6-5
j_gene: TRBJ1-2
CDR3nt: TGTGCCAGCAGTTACTCGATTGGGCAGGGCTATGGCTACACCTTC
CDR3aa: CASSYSIGQGYGYTF

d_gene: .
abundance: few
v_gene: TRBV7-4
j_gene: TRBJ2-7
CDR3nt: TGTGCCAGCAGGCCGGGACTCCTAACCTACGAGCAGTACTTC
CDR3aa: CASRPGLLTYEQYF

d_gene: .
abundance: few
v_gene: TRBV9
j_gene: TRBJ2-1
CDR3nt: TGTGCCAGCAGCGTAGAGGGGGTTGGTGAGCAGTTCTTC
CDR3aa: CASSVEGVGEQFF

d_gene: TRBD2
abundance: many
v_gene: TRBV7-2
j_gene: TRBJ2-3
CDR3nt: TGTGCCAGCAGCCACCCTCAACCGCGGGAGGCCAGCACAGATACGCAGTATTTT
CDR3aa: CASSHPQPREASTDTQYF

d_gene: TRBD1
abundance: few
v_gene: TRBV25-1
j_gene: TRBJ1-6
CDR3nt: TGTGCCAGCCTTCCCGGGACAGGGACCTATAATTCACCCCTCCACTTT
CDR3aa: CASLPGTGTYNSPLHF

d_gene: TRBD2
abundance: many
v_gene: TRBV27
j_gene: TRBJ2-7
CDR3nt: TGTGCCAGCAGTTTAGGTGCGGGGGGGGCCTACGAGCAGTACTTC
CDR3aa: CASSLGAGGAYEQYF

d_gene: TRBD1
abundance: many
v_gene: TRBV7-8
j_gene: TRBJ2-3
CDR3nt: TGTGCCAGCAGCCAATACAGGGGGAGCACAGATACGCAGTATTTT
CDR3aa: CASSQYRGSTDTQYF

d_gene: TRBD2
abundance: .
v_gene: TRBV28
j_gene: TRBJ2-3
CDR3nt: TGTGCCAGCAGTTTTTCCCTCAATAGCGGGGAGTTCACAGATACGCAGTATTTT
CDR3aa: CASSFSLNSGEFTDTQYF

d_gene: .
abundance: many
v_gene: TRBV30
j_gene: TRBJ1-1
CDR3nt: TGTGCCTGGACCGAACTTCCAGGGGACGGGGGGACTGAAGCTTTCTTT
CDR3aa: CAWTELPGDGGTEAFF

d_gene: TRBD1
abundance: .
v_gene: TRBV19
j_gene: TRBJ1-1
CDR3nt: TGTGCCAGTAGTGCCACCCGGGACAGGGTTAACACTGAAGCTTTCTTT
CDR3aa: CASSATRDRVNTEAFF

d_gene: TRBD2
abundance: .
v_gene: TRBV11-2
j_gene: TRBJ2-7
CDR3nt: TGTGCCAGCAGCTTTGGGGGTAGCGGGGCCTCTATGGGGTACTTC
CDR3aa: CASSFGGSGASMGYF

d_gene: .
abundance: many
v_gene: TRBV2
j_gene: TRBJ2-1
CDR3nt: TGTGCCAGCAGTGATTTGACGGGAACCGTCAATGAGCAGTTCTTC
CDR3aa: CASSDLTGTVNEQFF

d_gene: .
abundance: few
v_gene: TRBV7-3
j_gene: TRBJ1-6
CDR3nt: TGTGCCAGCAGTTCCAGCAGAAGTAATTCACCCCTCCACTTT
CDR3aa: CASSSSRSNSPLHF

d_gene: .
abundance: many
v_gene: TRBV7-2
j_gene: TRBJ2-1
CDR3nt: TGTGCCAGCAGCCCGGTCCCCGGACGAGCGTACAATGAGCAGTTCTTC
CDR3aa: CASSPVPGRAYNEQFF

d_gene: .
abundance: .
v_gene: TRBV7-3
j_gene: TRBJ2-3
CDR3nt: TGTGCCAGCAGCAGCTATTACACAGATACGCAGTATTTT
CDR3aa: CASSSYYTDTQYF

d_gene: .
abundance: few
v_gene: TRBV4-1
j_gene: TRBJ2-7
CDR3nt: TGCGCCAGCAGCCAAGGATCACCTCTTGGTTTTCCCTCCTACGAGCAGTACTTC
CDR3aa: CASSQGSPLGFPSYEQYF

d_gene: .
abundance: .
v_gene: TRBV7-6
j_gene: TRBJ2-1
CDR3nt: TGTGCCAGCAGCTTCCGCTTCGTAGGCGATGAGCAGTTCTTC
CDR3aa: CASSFRFVGDEQFF

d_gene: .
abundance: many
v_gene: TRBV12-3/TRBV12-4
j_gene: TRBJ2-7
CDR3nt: TGTGCCAGCAGTTTCCAGGCGATCTCCTACGAGCAGTACTTC
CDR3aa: CASSFQAISYEQYF

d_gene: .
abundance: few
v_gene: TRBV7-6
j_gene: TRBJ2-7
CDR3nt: TGTGCCAGCAGCTTAGCGAAAAGTGGCGAGCAGTACTTC
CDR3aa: CASSLAKSGEQYF

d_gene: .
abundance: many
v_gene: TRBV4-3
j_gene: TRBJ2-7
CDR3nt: TGCGCCAGCAGTCATTCTATTCGGGACCACAGCTCCTACGAGCAGTACTTC
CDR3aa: CASSHSIRDHSSYEQYF

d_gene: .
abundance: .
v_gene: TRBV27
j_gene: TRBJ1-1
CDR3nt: TGTGCCAGCAGTGGGTGGGACGGACTTGAAGCTTTCTTT
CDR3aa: CASSGWDGLEAFF

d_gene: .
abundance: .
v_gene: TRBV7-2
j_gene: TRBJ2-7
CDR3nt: TGTGCCAGCAGCCCATCCCCTGGGGGCGAGCAGTACTTC
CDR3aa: CASSPSPGGEQYF

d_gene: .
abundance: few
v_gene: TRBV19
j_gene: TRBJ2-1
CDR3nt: TGTGCCAGTAGTATAGGGTCAGGGTGGTACAATGAGCAGTTCTTC
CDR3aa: CASSIGSGWYNEQFF

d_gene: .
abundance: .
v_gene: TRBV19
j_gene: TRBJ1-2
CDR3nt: TGTGCCAGTAGTATTGGAGGGAATGGCTACACCTTC
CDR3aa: CASSIGGNGYTF

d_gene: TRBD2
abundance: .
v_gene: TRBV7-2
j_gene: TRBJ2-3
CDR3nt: TGTGCCAGCAGCTTAAAGCAAGCGGGAGTGGAAGATACGCAGTATTTT
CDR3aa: CASSLKQAGVEDTQYF

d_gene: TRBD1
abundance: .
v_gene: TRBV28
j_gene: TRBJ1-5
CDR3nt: TGTGCCAGCAGTCCTTCGGACAGGGGTTCCAATCAGCCCCAGCATTTT
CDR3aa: CASSPSDRGSNQPQHF

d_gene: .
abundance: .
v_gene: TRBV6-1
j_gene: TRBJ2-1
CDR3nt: TGTGCCAGCCGCGGGCTCGGGGAGAATGAGCAGTTCTTC
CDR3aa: CASRGLGENEQFF

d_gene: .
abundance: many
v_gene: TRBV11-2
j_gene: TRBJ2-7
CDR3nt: TGTGCCAGCAGCCTGATCCCAGGGCCTAACTACGAGCAGTACTTC
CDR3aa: CASSLIPGPNYEQYF

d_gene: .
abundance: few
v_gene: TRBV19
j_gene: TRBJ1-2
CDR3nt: TGTGCCAGTAGTCTAGGACAGAACGGTGGCTACACCTTC
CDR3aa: CASSLGQNGGYTF

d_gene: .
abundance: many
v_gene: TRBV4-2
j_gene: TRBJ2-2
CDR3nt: TGTGCCAGCTCCCCCGGGCCGGTAAACACCGGGGAGCTGTTTTTT
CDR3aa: CASSPGPVNTGELFF

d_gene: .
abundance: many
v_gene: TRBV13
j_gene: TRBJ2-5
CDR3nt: TGTGCCAGCAGCTTGAACGCAGGACAAGAGACCCAGTACTTC
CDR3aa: CASSLNAGQETQYF

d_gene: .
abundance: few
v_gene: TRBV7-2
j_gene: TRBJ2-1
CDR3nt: TGTGCCAGCAGCTCACAGGGCTGGTCCTACAATGAGCAGTTCTTC
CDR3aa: CASSSQGWSYNEQFF

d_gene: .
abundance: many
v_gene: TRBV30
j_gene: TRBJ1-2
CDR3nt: TGTGCCTGGAGTTTCAGCCGGAACTATGGCTACACCTTC
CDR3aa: CAWSFSRNYGYTF

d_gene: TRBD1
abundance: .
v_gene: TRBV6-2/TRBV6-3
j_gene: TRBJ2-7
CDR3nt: TGTGCCAGCAGTCCTAGGTTGAAGGACAGGGAGTACGAGCAGTACTTC
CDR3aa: CASSPRLKDREYEQYF

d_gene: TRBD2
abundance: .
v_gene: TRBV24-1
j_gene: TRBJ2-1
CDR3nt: TGTGCCACCAGTGAGCCGACTAGCGAATACAATGAGCAGTTCTTC
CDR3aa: CATSEPTSEYNEQFF